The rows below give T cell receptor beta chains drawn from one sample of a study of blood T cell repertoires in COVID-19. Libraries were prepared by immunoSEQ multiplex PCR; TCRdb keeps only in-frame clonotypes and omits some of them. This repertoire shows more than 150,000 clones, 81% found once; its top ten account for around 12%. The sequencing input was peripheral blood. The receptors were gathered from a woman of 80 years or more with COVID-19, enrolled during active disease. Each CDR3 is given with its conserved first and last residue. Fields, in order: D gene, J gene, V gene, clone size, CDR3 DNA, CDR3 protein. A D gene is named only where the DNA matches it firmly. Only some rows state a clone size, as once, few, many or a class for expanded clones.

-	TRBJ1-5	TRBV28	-	TGTGCCAGCAGTTTTTCTTGGGGGGGGACGCGATGGGGATATCAGCCCCAGCATTTT	CASSFSWGGTRWGYQPQHF
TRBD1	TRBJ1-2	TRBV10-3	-	TGTGCCATCAGCAAGGACAGGGACTATGGCTACACCTTC	CAISKDRDYGYTF
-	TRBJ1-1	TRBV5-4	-	TGTGCCAGCAGCCTTGACAGCAGCACTGAAGCTTTCTTT	CASSLDSSTEAFF
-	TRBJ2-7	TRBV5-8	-	TGTGCCAGCAGCATAACGTACGGTAGAGACTACGAGCAGTACTTC	CASSITYGRDYEQYF
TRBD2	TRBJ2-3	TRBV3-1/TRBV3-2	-	TGTGCCAGCAGCCAAGAAAGGGACTACTTCACAGATACGCAGTATTTT	CASSQERDYFTDTQYF
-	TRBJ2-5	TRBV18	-	TGTGCCAGCTCACCACCGTACCGAGGAGAGACCCAGTACTTC	CASSPPYRGETQYF
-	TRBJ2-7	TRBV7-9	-	TGTGCCAGCAGAGGGGCCCACGAGCAGTACTTC	CASRGAHEQYF
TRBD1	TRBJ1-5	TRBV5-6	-	TGTGCCAGCAGCTCACCGACAGGGGACCAGCCCCAGCATTTT	CASSSPTGDQPQHF
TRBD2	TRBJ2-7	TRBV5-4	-	TGTGCCAGCAGCCGAGGACTAGGCGAGCAGTACTTC	CASSRGLGEQYF
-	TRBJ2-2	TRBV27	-	TGTGCCAGCAGCCCCAATGGGCGGGCCGGGGAGCTGTTTTTT	CASSPNGRAGELFF
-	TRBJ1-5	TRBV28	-	TGTGCCAGCAGTTCTCGGACACGCTTCAATCAGCCCCAGCATTTT	CASSSRTRFNQPQHF
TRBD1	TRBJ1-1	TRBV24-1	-	TGTGCCACCAGTGATCCGGGGACAGAGAACACTGAAGCTTTCTTT	CATSDPGTENTEAFF
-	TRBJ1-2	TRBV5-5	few	TGTGCCAGCAGCTTGGTGGTCGGGGAGGCCTATGGCTACACCTTC	CASSLVVGEAYGYTF
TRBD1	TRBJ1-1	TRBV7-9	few	TGTGCCAGCAGCCAAGAACCAGGACAGGCGAACACTGAAGCTTTCTTT	CASSQEPGQANTEAFF
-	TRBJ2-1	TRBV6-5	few	TGTGCCAGCGCGGCGGAGAACAATGAGCAGTTCTTC	CASAAENNEQFF
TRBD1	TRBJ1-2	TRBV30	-	TGTGCCTGGAGTGTAGGGACAGCCTATGGCTACACCTTC	CAWSVGTAYGYTF
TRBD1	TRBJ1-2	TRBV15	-	TGTGCCACCGGGGACAGGGACGGCTACACCTTC	CATGDRDGYTF
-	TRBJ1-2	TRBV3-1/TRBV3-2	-	TGTGCCAGCAGCCGGGGGGACTATGGCTACACCTTC	CASSRGDYGYTF
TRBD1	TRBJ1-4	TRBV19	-	TGTGCCAGTAGTGTCAGGACAGGGGGGGATGAAAAACTGTTTTTT	CASSVRTGGDEKLFF
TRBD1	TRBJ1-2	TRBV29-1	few	TGCAGCGTGACAGGGGGCTTTCACTATGGCTACACCTTC	CSVTGGFHYGYTF
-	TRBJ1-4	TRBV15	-	TGTGCCACCATCTTCTTCGGAAAACTGTTTTTT	CATIFFGKLFF
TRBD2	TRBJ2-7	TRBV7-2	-	TGTGCCAGCAGCCCGAACGGACTAGCGGGCCACGAGCAGTACTTC	CASSPNGLAGHEQYF